The rows below give T cell receptor beta chains drawn from one sample of a study of monozygotic twins with inflammatory bowel disease. TCRdb re-called the 5' RACE reads, yielding one record per CDR3 amino acid sequence without DNA. This specimen shows 190,000 or so distinct CDR3 sequences; the ten leading clones hold less than 2%. The sequenced material came from blood. The receptors shown here come from a human donor with ulcerative colitis or Crohn's disease, or a healthy co-twin of an affected twin (not recorded which). Both conserved end residues are part of each CDR3. Each record gives: J gene, CDR3 length, V gene, CDR3 protein.

>TRBJ1-1|12|TRBV12-3/TRBV12-4
CASNQGWTEAFF
>TRBJ2-5|15|TRBV24-1
CATSDLGGQQETQYF
>TRBJ2-5|14|TRBV7-7
CASSLGRSQETQYF
>TRBJ2-2|16|TRBV10-3
CAIRQGGREPTGELFF
>TRBJ1-1|16|TRBV3-1
CASSTAETIMNTEAFF
>TRBJ1-1|14|TRBV6-6
CASINTGFGTEAFF
>TRBJ1-2|11|TRBV20-1
CSASANYGYTF
>TRBJ2-1|11|TRBV6-6
CAVRGGNEQFF
>TRBJ2-7|16|TRBV10-3
CAISHPSGPKPYEQYF
>TRBJ2-4|14|TRBV24-1
CATSEGTGVNIQYF
>TRBJ2-6|17|TRBV5-1
CASRPGQGPSGANVLTF
>TRBJ1-1|13|TRBV5-1
CASRLGAFTEAFF
>TRBJ2-2|15|TRBV5-6
CASSLYWTEGGELFF
>TRBJ1-1|15|TRBV12-3/TRBV12-4
CASQPLGQTGTEAFF
>TRBJ1-1|18|TRBV6-1
CASKTRGDRSSRNTEAFF
>TRBJ1-3|11|TRBV20-1
CSAGRGNTIYF
>TRBJ1-1|15|TRBV6-1
CASTPTHRGLVEAFF
>TRBJ1-2|16|TRBV18
CASSPSAPPVPYGYTF
>TRBJ2-3|16|TRBV20-1
CSAVNRLAGITDTQYF
>TRBJ2-5|15|TRBV15
CATSILAPYQETQYF
>TRBJ1-2|12|TRBV12-3/TRBV12-4
CASRETRYGYTF
>TRBJ1-1|15|TRBV7-9
CASSSTAGQGTEAFF